This TCR beta chain comes out of a study of blood T cell repertoires in COVID-19. Study details: Italy, Spain and the United States were the sources of the convalescent and acute COVID-19 samples.

The V and J ends lost 4 bases and 2 bases respectively, with 9 bases between them. CDR1 and CDR2 (germline): MNHEY, SVGAGI. The CDR3 runs to 14 residues. Clones were sequenced by immunoSEQ multiplex PCR, and TCRdb holds only the in-frame ones, with some missing. The table lists around 100,000 clones, about 80% of them singletons. This clonotype originated in a woman in her 70s with acute or convalescent COVID-19. The specimen sequenced was peripheral blood. V and J are TRBV6-5 and TRBJ2-1; TRBD2 is a possible D gene (6 bases). CDR3 DNA: TGTGCCAGCAGTTCCCGGACTACCTACAATGAGCAGTTCTTC. Translation gives CASSSRTTYNEQFF.